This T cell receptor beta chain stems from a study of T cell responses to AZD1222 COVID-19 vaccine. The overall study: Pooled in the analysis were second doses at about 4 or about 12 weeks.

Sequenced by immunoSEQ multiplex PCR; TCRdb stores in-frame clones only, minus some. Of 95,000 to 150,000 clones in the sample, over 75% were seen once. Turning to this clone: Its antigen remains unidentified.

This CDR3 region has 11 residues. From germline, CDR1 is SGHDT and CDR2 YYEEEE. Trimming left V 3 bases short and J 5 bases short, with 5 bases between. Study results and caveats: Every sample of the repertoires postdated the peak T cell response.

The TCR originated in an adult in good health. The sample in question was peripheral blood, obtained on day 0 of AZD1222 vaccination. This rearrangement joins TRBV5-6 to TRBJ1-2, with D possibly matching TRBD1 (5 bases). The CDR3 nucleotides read TGTGCCAGCAGCTCAGGGTATGGCTACACCTTC. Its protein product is CASSSGYGYTF.